The 6 T cell receptor beta chains presented below share a single source sample, sequenced in a study of T cell responses to AZD1222 COVID-19 vaccine. The protocol was immunoSEQ multiplex PCR, while the TCRdb copy is restricted to in-frame clones and leaves out a portion. Among over 110,000 clones listed, about 91% were seen once. This sample comprised peripheral blood, obtained 28 days after the second AZD1222 dose. The receptors were gathered from an adult who received the AZD1222 COVID-19 vaccine.

The CDR3 is CASSPISYGTDSYEQYF. Here the CDR3 DNA reads TGTGCCAGCTCACCAATTAGTTATGGGACGGACTCCTACGAGCAGTACTTC. V and J are TRBV18 and TRBJ2-7; D tentatively fits TRBD1 or TRBD2 (5 bases each). In germline, CDR1 is KGHSH, CDR2 LQKENI. Trimming shortened V by 2 bases and J by 0 bases, and 17 bases separated the two germline ends. The CDR3 spans 17 residues.

The chain has TRBV6-1 and TRBJ2-7; 7 positions agree with TRBD2. V was clipped by 0 bases and J by 6 bases; unmatched bases: 2. Germline V lookup: CDR1 MNHNS, CDR2 SASEGT. The CDR3 extends over 13 amino acids. CDR3 amino acids: CASSEAGGPEQYF. The CDR3 nucleotides read TGTGCCAGCAGTGAAGCGGGAGGGCCCGAGCAGTACTTC.

This clone was found once. The gene calls are TRBV18 and TRBJ2-3; 9 bases fit TRBD1. Unmatched junction bases numbered 5, after V lost 6 bases and J lost 1 base. The CDR3 covers 15 residues. Germline V lookup: CDR1 KGHSH, CDR2 LQKENI. The CDR3 coding sequence is TGTGCCAGCTCCGACAGGGGGTACGGCACAGATACGCAGTATTTT. As protein: CASSDRGYGTDTQYF.

The chain joins TRBV28 to TRBJ2-7; TRBD1 matches 8 bases. CDR1 is MDHEN, CDR2 SYDVKM, per germline. The V and J ends lost 5 bases and 2 bases, in that order; junction bases with no gene match: 5. The CDR3 covers 14 residues. The CDR3 sequence: CASSGRQGTYEQYV. The CDR3 DNA reads TGTGCCAGCAGTGGGAGACAGGGGACCTACGAGCAGTACGTC.

V gene TRBV5-6 combines with J gene TRBJ1-1; no reliable D call. V shed 2 bases and J shed 1 base, with 9 bases lying between them. This CDR3 contains 14 residues. Germline V CDR1 and CDR2: SGHDT, YYEEEE. The CDR3 bases are TGTGCCAGCAGCTTAGGGCAATCGAACACTGAAGCTTTCTTT. Translated: CASSLGQSNTEAFF. Full variable domain (missing parts from reference TRBV5-6 and TRBJ1-1): DAGVTQSPTHLIKTRGQQVTLRCSPKSGHDTVSWYQQALGQGPQFIFQYYEEEERQRGNFPDRFSGHQFPNYSSELNVNALLLGDSALYLCASSLGQSNTEAFFGQGTRLTVV.

The sample holds a few counts of this clone. The chain combines TRBV5-1 with TRBJ2-5, with 12 nucleotides matching TRBD2. In germline, CDR1 is SGHRS, CDR2 YFSETQ. This CDR3 is 16 amino acids long. V lost 6 bases to trimming and J lost 4 bases; unmatched junction nucleotides: 10. CDR3 amino acids: CASTVTSGGPRETQYF. The CDR3 DNA sequence: TGCGCCAGCACCGTGACTAGCGGGGGCCCAAGAGAGACCCAGTACTTC. Supplemented by reference TRBV5-1 and TRBJ2-5, the full variable domain reads KAGVTQTPRYLIKTRGQQVTLSCSPISGHRSVSWYQQTPGQGLQFLFEYFSETQRNKGNFPGRFSGRQFSNSRSEMNVSTLELGDSALYLCASTVTSGGPRETQYFGPGTRLLVL.